The 29 T cell receptor beta chains below all came from one sample that was sequenced in a study of a mutant IDH1 vaccine in newly diagnosed glioma. Sequenced by immunoSEQ multiplex PCR; TCRdb stores in-frame clones only, minus some. The sample carries about 51,000 clones, about 74% recorded once. Time point indicated: baseline, week 1 (first vaccination visit). Described treatment: pre-vaccination baseline after standard-of-care therapy. This material consisted of PBMCs, taken from a glioma patient treated with radiotherapy, temozolomide or both. The source is a middle-aged woman with glioma.

V usage is TRBV7-2 and J usage is TRBJ2-3; unclear D gene. The CDR3 has 12 amino acids. In germline, CDR1 is SGHTA, CDR2 FQGNSA. Trimming pared 0 bases from V and 10 bases from J, leaving 8 bases between. The CDR3 protein is CASSLAGMAQYF. The DNA for the CDR3 is TGTGCCAGCAGCTTAGCTGGTATGGCGCAGTATTTT.

The chain is built from TRBV10-1 and TRBJ2-3, with a tentative D call TRBD2 (5 bases). The germline V gene encodes CDR1 WNHNN and CDR2 SYGVQD (reference sequence). The CDR3 loop spans 14 amino acids. V was trimmed by 2 bases and J by 1 base, leaving 7 bases between them. The CDR3: CASSEDSGTDTQYF. Here the CDR3 DNA reads TGCGCCAGCAGTGAGGATAGCGGCACAGATACGCAGTATTTT.

The rearrangement uses TRBV29-1 and TRBJ2-3; weak D call: TRBD2 (6 bases). Germline CDR1 and CDR2: SQVTM and ANQGSEA. The CDR3 totals 16 residues. V was trimmed by 7 bases and J by 2 bases, leaving 22 bases between them. DNA of the CDR3: TGCAGCGCTGCTAGATCGGGACTCCTCCCCACAGATACGCAGTATTTT. As protein: CSAARSGLLPTDTQYF.

The sample holds a few counts of this clone. The V and J genes are TRBV7-9 and TRBJ1-1, with TRBD1 matching over 8 bases. The CDR3 is 16 amino acids. Germline V gene sequence: CDR1 SEHNR, CDR2 FQNEAQ (reference sequence). Germline trimming cut 3 bases from V and 1 base from J; bases unmatched to any gene: 7. CDR3 sequence (DNA): TGTGCCAGCAGCTTGTCGGACAGGGCCCCGAACACTGAAGCTTTCTTT. Residues: CASSLSDRAPNTEAFF.

In DNA, the CDR3 is TGTGCCAGCAGTGGGCAAGAGACCCAGTACTTC. Translating it yields CASSGQETQYF. The rearrangement links TRBV25-1 to TRBJ2-5; no firm D call. The CDR3 length is 11 residues. From germline, CDR1 is MGHDK and CDR2 SYGVNS. Trimming took 4 bases from V and 2 from J, leaving 2 bases between them.

This clone was recorded once. J is TRBJ2-1 and V is TRBV7-2; TRBD1 agrees at 8 bases. The CDR3 is 16 residues long. CDR1 and CDR2 (germline): SGHTA, FQGNSA. V gave up 5 bases and J gave up 8 bases; unmatched junction bases: 14. The CDR3 DNA reads as TGTGCCAGCAGCAAGACAACAGGGGGATACGGGGATGAGCAGTTCTTC. Its protein product is CASSKTTGGYGDEQFF.

V gene TRBV6-1 combines with J gene TRBJ1-1; D is unclear. Germline V gene sequence: CDR1 MNHNS, CDR2 SASEGT. The CDR3 loop spans 12 amino acids. Trimming shortened V by 1 base and J by 11 bases, and 11 bases separated the two germline ends. The CDR3 is CASSEVRARAFF. The CDR3 DNA reads TGTGCCAGCAGTGAAGTAAGGGCGCGGGCTTTCTTT.

The chain is built from TRBV19 and TRBJ1-1; weak D call: TRBD1 (5 bases). The germline CDR1 and CDR2 sequences are LNHDA and SQIVND (reference sequence). The ends were cut back, 7 bases at V and 1 base at J, with 13 bases in the middle. The CDR3 loop spans 14 amino acids. The CDR3 spells CASTHPTENTEAFF. CDR3 in DNA: TGTGCCAGTACCCACCCGACAGAGAACACTGAAGCTTTCTTT.

This sequence joins TRBV13 and TRBJ2-7, with D maybe TRBD1 (6 bases). The CDR3 is made up of 14 amino acids. The germline V gene encodes CDR1 PRHDT and CDR2 FYEKMQ (reference sequence). The V end lost 5 bases, the J end lost 2 bases, and 13 bases lay between the germline ends. Here the CDR3 reads CASSLWGPAYEQYF. The CDR3 nucleotides are TGTGCCAGCAGCCTCTGGGGGCCTGCCTACGAGCAGTACTTC.

This chain joins TRBV5-4 and TRBJ1-2; D gene ambiguous. Looked up from germline, CDR1 is SGHNT and CDR2 is YYREEE (reference sequence). The CDR3 contains 14 residues. V was pared by 4 bases and J by 2 bases, with 12 bases between. The CDR3 DNA follows: TGTGCCAGCAGCGGGAAAGACGAGAACTATGGCTACACCTTC. Protein product: CASSGKDENYGYTF.

This clone has only a few counts. V is TRBV7-2 and J is TRBJ1-5; no clear D gene. Germline-derived CDR1 and CDR2 are SGHTA and FQGNSA. Trimming pared 0 bases from V and 0 bases from J, leaving 6 bases between. The CDR3 is 15 amino acids. CDR3 sequence: CASSLAWDSNQPQHF. The DNA for the CDR3 is TGTGCCAGCAGCTTAGCCTGGGATAGCAATCAGCCCCAGCATTTT. Full variable domain (missing parts from reference TRBV7-2 and TRBJ1-5): GAGVSQSPSNKVTEKGKDVELRCDPISGHTALYWYRQSLGQGLEFLIYFQGNSAPDKSGLPSDRFSAERTGGSVSTLTIQRTQQEDSAVYLCASSLAWDSNQPQHFGDGTRLSIL.

The gene calls are TRBV30 and TRBJ1-3; the D gene is possibly TRBD1 (5 bases). V gave up 8 bases and J gave up 0 bases, with 14 bases separating them. This CDR3 is 14 amino acids long. Germline values: CDR1 GTSNPN, CDR2 SVGIG (reference sequence). The CDR3 DNA reads as TGTGCCGGTAAGACAGCCAACTCTGGAAACACCATATATTTT. It encodes CAGKTANSGNTIYF.

The rearrangement links TRBV7-2 to TRBJ2-2, with TRBD2 matching over 11 bases. Unmatched junction bases numbered 11, after V lost 5 bases and J lost 6 bases. CDR1 and CDR2 from the germline V gene are SGHTA and FQGNSA. The CDR3 has 17 amino acids. The DNA for the CDR3 is TGTGCCAGCAGCGGAGGGGGGCTAGCGGGGGGATCCGGGGAGCTGTTTTTT. This translates into CASSGGGLAGGSGELFF. Combining the CDR3 with reference TRBV7-2 and TRBJ2-2 gives the whole variable domain GAGVSQSPSNKVTEKGKDVELRCDPISGHTALYWYRQSLGQGLEFLIYFQGNSAPDKSGLPSDRFSAERTGGSVSTLTIQRTQQEDSAVYLCASSGGGLAGGSGELFFGEGSRLTVL.

The rearrangement joins TRBV9 to TRBJ2-2; 7 bases fit TRBD1. Germline CDR1 and CDR2: SGDLS and YYNGEE. After removal of 0 bases from V and 6 bases from J, the junction contained 2 bases not matched to a gene. The CDR3 runs 14 residues. The CDR3 DNA is TGTGCCAGCAGCGTAGGAAGGGGGCCCGGGGAGCTGTTTTTT. It specifies CASSVGRGPGELFF.

The gene calls are TRBV11-3 and TRBJ2-5; tentative D call: TRBD2 (7 bases). The CDR3 is 13 residues long. V lost 5 bases, J lost 5 bases, and 12 bases lay in between. Germline V gene lookup returns CDR1 SGHNT and CDR2 YENEEA. CDR3 protein: CASSPGGPETQYF. Written as DNA, the CDR3 is TGTGCCAGCAGCCCCGGGGGGCCGGAGACCCAGTACTTC.

This clone was recorded only once. The CDR3 region is CASSFGGWEETQYF. As DNA, the CDR3 is TGTGCCAGCAGTTTTGGGGGATGGGAAGAGACCCAGTACTTC. This chain joins TRBV5-6 and TRBJ2-5; tentatively, D is TRBD1 or TRBD2 (5 bases each). V lost 5 bases to trimming and J lost 3 bases, with 14 bases between them. This CDR3 is 14 amino acids long. Germline CDR1 reads SGHDT; CDR2 reads YYEEEE.

The chain recombines TRBV2 with TRBJ2-7; D may be TRBD1 (6 bases). The ends were cut back, 6 bases at V and 1 base at J, with 13 bases in the middle. The CDR3 is 14 amino acids. The V gene's germline CDR1 is SNHLY and CDR2 FYNNEI. CDR3 sequence reads: CASRPYRESYEQYF. The CDR3 DNA sequence: TGTGCCAGCAGGCCGTACAGGGAATCCTACGAGCAGTACTTC. Filled out from reference TRBV2 and TRBJ2-7, the complete variable domain reads EPEVTQTPSHQVTQMGQEVILRCVPISNHLYFYWYRQILGQKVEFLVSFYNNEISEKSEIFDDQFSVERPDGSNFTLKIRSTKLEDSAMYFCASRPYRESYEQYFGPGTRLTVT.

The chain carries TRBV4-2 and TRBJ1-1; D might be TRBD1 (5 bases). Germline values: CDR1 LGHNA, CDR2 YNFKEQ. V was shortened by 5 bases and J by 0 bases, with 16 bases between the two germline ends. The CDR3 runs to 16 residues. In nucleotides, the CDR3 is TGTGCCAGCAGCGAAGTTTCAGACAGTATGAACACTGAAGCTTTCTTT. Residues: CASSEVSDSMNTEAFF.

The V and J genes are TRBV4-1 and TRBJ2-7; D could derive from TRBD1 or TRBD2 (6 bases each). Trimming left V 6 bases short and J 4 bases short, with 19 bases between. The CDR3 consists of 15 residues. Germline CDR1 is MGHRA and CDR2 is YSYEKL. The CDR3 nucleotides are TGCGCCAGCAGGTCCTATTCGGGGGCCGTTTACGAGCAGTACTTC. Translated: CASRSYSGAVYEQYF.

The chain carries TRBV5-1 and TRBJ2-2; maybe TRBD2 (6 bases). V lost 0 bases and J 4 bases, leaving 13 bases between the germline ends. The germline gives CDR1 SGHRS, CDR2 YFSETQ. The CDR3 runs 16 residues. The CDR3 loop reads CASSLDGGRRTGELFF. As DNA, the CDR3 is TGCGCCAGCAGCTTGGATGGGGGGAGGCGCACCGGGGAGCTGTTTTTT.

The chain recombines TRBV5-6 with TRBJ2-5, with D perhaps matching TRBD2 (5 bases). Germline assignment: CDR1 SGHDT and CDR2 YYEEEE. The CDR3 covers 17 residues. Deletions cut 2 bases from V and 1 base from J, with 18 bases between. CDR3 loop: CASSLPVNGLAQETQYF. The DNA of the CDR3 is TGTGCCAGCAGCTTACCCGTCAACGGGCTAGCCCAAGAGACCCAGTACTTC.

The chain couples TRBV6-5 to TRBJ2-1; 8 positions match TRBD2. CDR1 and CDR2 from the germline V gene are MNHEY and SVGAGI. V gave up 5 bases and J gave up 6 bases; unmatched junction bases: 3. The CDR3 extends over 13 amino acids. CDR3 DNA sequence: TGTGCCAGCAGTGAGCGGGGGTTCAATGAGCAGTTCTTC. Amino acids: CASSERGFNEQFF.

The chain joins TRBV13 to TRBJ2-6; D remains ambiguous. The CDR3 covers 13 residues. V was shortened by 8 bases and J by 0 bases, with 5 bases between the two germline ends. Germline-derived CDR1 and CDR2 are PRHDT and FYEKMQ (reference sequence). The CDR3 nucleotides are TGTGCCAGCTCAGGCTCTGGGGCCAACGTCCTGACTTTC. Encoded protein: CASSGSGANVLTF.

The J gene is TRBJ2-3, the V gene TRBV7-9; D ambiguous. The V end lost 5 bases, the J end lost 0 bases, and 15 bases lay between the germline ends. The CDR3 loop spans 16 amino acids. The V gene's germline CDR1 is SEHNR and CDR2 FQNEAQ (reference sequence). The CDR3 here is CASSPGGSSSTDTQYF. The DNA of the CDR3 is TGTGCCAGCAGCCCCGGTGGCTCCTCTAGCACAGATACGCAGTATTTT.

This clone was found once. The J gene is TRBJ2-7, the V gene TRBV10-1; 9 bases are shared with TRBD2. The CDR3 covers 16 residues. V dropped 2 bases and J dropped 5; count of bases not matched to a gene: 10. Germline CDR1 is WNHNN and CDR2 is SYGVQD (reference sequence). CDR3 amino acids: CASSERAGGGADEQYF. The CDR3 nucleotides read TGCGCCAGCAGTGAGCGGGCCGGCGGGGGGGCCGACGAGCAGTACTTC.

The V and J genes are TRBV10-3 and TRBJ2-7; TRBD1 aligns across 8 bases. The germline CDR1 and CDR2 sequences are ENHRY and SYGVKD. This CDR3 comprises 15 residues. V lost 3 bases to trimming and J lost 4 bases; unmatched junction nucleotides: 8. In DNA, the CDR3 is TGTGCCATCAGTGATATGACGACAGGGGCTTACGAGCAGTACTTC. It codes for CAISDMTTGAYEQYF.

This clone has only one observation. This chain connects TRBV6-1 to TRBJ2-3, with TRBD2 matching 8 bases. CDR1 is MNHNS and CDR2 is SASEGT in the germline V gene. The V and J ends lost 3 bases and 1 base, in that order; junction bases with no gene match: 9. CDR3 length: 17 residues. CDR3 region: CASSEYLGLAGTDTQYF. As DNA, the CDR3 is TGTGCCAGCAGTGAGTACTTAGGACTAGCTGGCACAGATACGCAGTATTTT.

This clone occurred a few times. This sequence joins TRBV5-4 and TRBJ1-1, with 8 bases aligning to TRBD1. From germline, CDR1 is SGHNT and CDR2 YYREEE (reference sequence). Unmatched junction bases numbered 4, after V lost 4 bases and J lost 5 bases. The CDR3 sequence is 13 residues long. CDR3 bases: TGTGCCAGCAGCGGCAGGGGGCAAACTGAAGCTTTCTTT. Amino acid sequence: CASSGRGQTEAFF.

In this sample, this clone turned up a few times. The gene calls are TRBV5-6 and TRBJ1-1; D gene unclear. CDR1 and CDR2 (germline): SGHDT, YYEEEE. V dropped 6 bases and J dropped 4 bases, with 10 bases sitting between them. There are 12 residues in the CDR3. The DNA of the CDR3 is TGTGCCAGCAATGGAGGAACCACTGAAGCTTTCTTT. Protein product: CASNGGTTEAFF.